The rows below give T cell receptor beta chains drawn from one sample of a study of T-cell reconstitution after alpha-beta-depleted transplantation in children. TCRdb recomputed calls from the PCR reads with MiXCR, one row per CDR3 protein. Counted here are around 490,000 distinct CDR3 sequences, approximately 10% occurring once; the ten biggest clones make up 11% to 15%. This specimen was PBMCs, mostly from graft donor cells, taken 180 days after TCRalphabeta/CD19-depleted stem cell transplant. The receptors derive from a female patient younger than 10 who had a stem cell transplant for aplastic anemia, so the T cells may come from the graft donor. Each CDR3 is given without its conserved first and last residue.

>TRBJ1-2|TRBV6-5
ASSYGQIYGYT
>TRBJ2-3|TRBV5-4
ASSLEREVRTDTQY
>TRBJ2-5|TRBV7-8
ASSLYPPAPQTQY
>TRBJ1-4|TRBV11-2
ASSLGAQALATNEKLF
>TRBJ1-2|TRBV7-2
ASSLQGQNGYT
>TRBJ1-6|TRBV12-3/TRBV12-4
ASSLHRGRGASPLH
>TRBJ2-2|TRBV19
ASSIGGMNTGELF
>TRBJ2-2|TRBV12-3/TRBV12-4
ASSSSGLASHTGELF
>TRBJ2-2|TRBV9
ASSGTSGRPGELF
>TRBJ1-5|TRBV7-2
ASSLEQNQPQH
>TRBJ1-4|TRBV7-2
ASSLGGPNDEKLF
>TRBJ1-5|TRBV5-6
ASSGRGSNQPQH
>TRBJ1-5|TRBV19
ASSKDQGTQH
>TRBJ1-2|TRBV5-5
ASSLELSVAYDGYT
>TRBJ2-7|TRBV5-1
ASSLEDGGDYEQY
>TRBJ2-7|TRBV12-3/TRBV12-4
ASSFIAPYAYEQY
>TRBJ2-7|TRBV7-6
ASSLADLHSYEQY
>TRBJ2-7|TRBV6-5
ASSYNGQGRTEQY
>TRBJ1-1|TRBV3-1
ASSQEWGQGRYTEAF
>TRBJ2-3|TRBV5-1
ASSFSGRTTDTQY
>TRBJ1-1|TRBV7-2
ASSLQRTGAGTEAF
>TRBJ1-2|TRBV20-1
SARAGQFYGYT